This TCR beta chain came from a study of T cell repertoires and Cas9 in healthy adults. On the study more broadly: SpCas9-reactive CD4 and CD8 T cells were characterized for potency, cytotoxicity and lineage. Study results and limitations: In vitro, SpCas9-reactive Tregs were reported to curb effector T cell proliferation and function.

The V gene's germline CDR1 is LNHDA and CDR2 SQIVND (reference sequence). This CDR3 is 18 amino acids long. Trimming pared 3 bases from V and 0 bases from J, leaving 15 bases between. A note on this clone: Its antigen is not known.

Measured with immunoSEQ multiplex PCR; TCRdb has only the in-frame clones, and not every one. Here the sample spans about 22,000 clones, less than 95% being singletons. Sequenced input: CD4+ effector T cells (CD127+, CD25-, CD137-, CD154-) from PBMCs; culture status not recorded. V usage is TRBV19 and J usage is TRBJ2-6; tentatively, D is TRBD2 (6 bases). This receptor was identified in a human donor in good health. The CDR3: CASSILAGPVSGANVLTF. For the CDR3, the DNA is TGTGCCAGTAGTATTTTGGCGGGACCCGTCTCTGGGGCCAACGTCCTGACTTTC.